This T cell receptor (beta chain) stems from a study of cytomegalovirus exposure and HLA in healthy donors. Study conclusions and caveats: An Asian-associated ancestry cluster reportedly showed fewer N-insertions than the approximately 630-donor mean in a later analysis.

This PCR relied on a set of 60 Vbeta primers and 13 Jbeta primers. Clones were sequenced by immunoSEQ multiplex PCR, and TCRdb holds only the in-frame ones, with some missing. The sample records about 260,000 clones, roughly 81% being singletons. This clone was seen a few times. The target antigen is unknown. The origin of this receptor is a middle-aged woman in good health and CMV-seropositive. Sequencing was done on a sample of PBMCs.

The CDR3 region is CASSLLLEQFF. The CDR3 DNA reads as TGTGCCAGCAGCCTACTACTTGAGCAGTTCTTC. This sequence joins TRBV11-3 and TRBJ2-1; no definite D call. The length of the CDR3 is 11 residues. The V and J ends lost 5 bases and 9 bases respectively, with 8 bases between them. Germline V gene sequence: CDR1 SGHNT, CDR2 YENEEA.